This T cell receptor beta chain derives from a study of T-cell reconstitution after alpha-beta-depleted transplantation in children. The study, taken as a whole, reports: TCRbeta diversity was high at day 60 in some patients (a result of surviving recipient T cells and thymic progenitors). Most T-cell counts and diversity one year after the transplant came from T cells that were newly produced.

Of note for this clonotype: Its cognate antigen is unknown.

It was with unique molecular identifiers that the TCRbeta library was prepared. TCRdb used MiXCR to reprocess the PCR reads, holding one entry per CDR3 protein. The sample lists about 220,000 distinct CDR3 sequences, approximately 19% occurring once. The receptor comes from a male patient aged 2 to 9 who had a stem cell transplant for acute lymphoblastic leukemia, so the T cells may come from the graft donor. The sample was PBMCs, mostly from graft donor cells, taken 360 days after TCRalphabeta/CD19-depleted stem cell transplant.

The CDR3 sequence is CASSPQIILNQPQHF. CDR3 in DNA: TGTGCCAGCAGTCCGCAGATTATCCTTAATCAGCCCCAGCATTTT. The chain has TRBV12-3 or TRBV12-4 and TRBJ1-5, with D unclear. The length of the CDR3 is 15 residues. Trimming cost V 5 bases and J 4 bases, with 15 bases left between them.